This T cell receptor (beta chain) stems from a study of CD8 T cells in ankylosing spondylitis. Trimming pared 5 bases from V and 8 bases from J, leaving 7 bases between. The CDR3 consists of 11 residues. This clonotype was observed at least ten times. Its specificity is not known. Study findings and constraints: Several highly homologous variants formed a TCR beta motif that appeared characteristic of ankylosing spondylitis blood. Previously reported in reactive arthritis synovial fluid and blood were some of the motif variants. Disease-linked clones reportedly concentrated significantly in matched ankylosing spondylitis synovial fluid.

Scientists made TCR beta libraries using quantitative 5'-RACE with molecular barcodes. TCRdb reanalysed the 5' RACE reads using MiXCR and keeps one entry per CDR3 protein. This sample has about 340,000 distinct CDR3 sequences; roughly 20% occur once, and the top ten carry roughly 14%. Sequenced sample: blood, either unsorted or a sorted T cell fraction (not recorded which). The receptor was derived from a male donor with ankylosing spondylitis or in good health (not recorded which). The chain uses TRBV12-3 or TRBV12-4 and TRBJ2-1, with D uncertain. The DNA of the CDR3 is TGTGCCAGCAGTAATATCGATGAGCAGTTCTTC. It translates to CASSNIDEQFF.